This T cell receptor (beta chain) was captured in a study of blood T cell repertoires in COVID-19. Study-wide background: Samples came from the United States, Italy and Spain, spanning acute and convalescent COVID-19.

Enrolled through a virtual design, the participants were between roughly 18 and 89 years of age and came from around 25 US areas. The ends were cut back, 4 bases at V and 4 bases at J, with 10 bases in the middle. Germline V CDR1 and CDR2: SGHTA, FQGNSA. This CDR3 has 13 residues. The data were produced by immunoSEQ multiplex PCR, yet TCRdb's version contains in-frame clones alone and is incomplete. Here the sample spans 300,000 or so clones, over 75% being singletons. The receptor was derived from a woman between 25 and 40 years old who had recovered from COVID-19. The sample taken for sequencing was PBMCs or T cells enriched from blood (not recorded which). The chain combines TRBV7-2 with TRBJ2-5; D is ambiguous. CDR3 nucleotides: TGTGCCAGCAGCTCTTCGGCAGGAGAGACCCAGTACTTC. Translation: CASSSSAGETQYF.